Sample share makes the clone carrying this TCR beta chain large. This entry is derived from a study of CD8+ T cells in alopecia areata. Turning to the study itself: Twice daily, treated patients received 5 to 10 mg of oral tofacitinib. Tofacitinib exposure lasted 6 to 18 months, followed by 6 months off drug.

This CDR3 has 12 residues. The germline CDR1 and CDR2 sequences are SNHLY and FYNNEI. Between the trimmed V and J ends, which lost 3 bases and 7 bases, there was a span of 10 bases. The sequencing template was cDNA reverse transcribed from extracted RNA. This table comes from immunoSEQ multiplex PCR, and its TCRdb copy is limited to in-frame clones, with some not included. This sample yields approximately 59,000 clones, of which roughly 44% are seen a single time; roughly 15% belongs to the top ten. The specimen comprised CD8+ T cells sorted from blood, sampled at week 0. J is TRBJ2-7 and V is TRBV2, with D hard to call. The sequence was collected from a human donor with alopecia areata. CDR3 amino acids: CASSDEPGEQYF. The CDR3 DNA reads TGTGCCAGCAGTGACGAGCCTGGGGAGCAGTACTTC.